Here is one T cell receptor (beta chain) with its context. The data originate from a study of T cell changes during pregnancy in multiple sclerosis. CDR1 is MGHRA, CDR2 YSYEKL, per germline. This CDR3 contains 17 residues. V was pared by 3 bases and J by 2 bases, with 6 bases of the junction left unmatched. Some clones are missing from TCRdb's copy, which holds only in-frame ones; the method was immunoSEQ multiplex PCR. Of approximately 71,000 clones listed, 90% to 95% are singletons. The rearrangement uses TRBV4-1 and TRBJ2-3; the match to TRBD2 covers 12 bases. This sequence was found in a female donor with multiple sclerosis, enrolled in a pregnancy study. Sequencing used peripheral blood, obtained in the third trimester of pregnancy. CDR3 DNA sequence: TGCGCCAGCAGCCAGGTCTGGACTAGCGGGAACACAGATACGCAGTATTTT. It is translated as CASSQVWTSGNTDTQYF.